A single T cell receptor beta chain is shown here with its context. Its antigen remains unknown. The entry originates in a study of T cells in narcolepsy. Study at large: Donors had narcolepsy type 1 or type 2, or were healthy controls.

Only in-frame clones appear in the TCRdb table, and some are missing; sequencing was by immunoSEQ multiplex PCR. Here the sample spans some 25,000 clones, roughly 80% being singletons. The study's findings and limits: Comparing one patient's CSF and blood CD4+ clonotypes highlighted HCRT- and TRIB2-specific autoreactive clonotypes. No autoreactive T cell clone sequences appeared in some memory CD4+ repertoires. Reportedly, autoreactive clonotypes were serially detected in patients' blood but not controls'.

The CDR3 extends over 18 amino acids. This clonotype was sampled from a human donor with narcolepsy. Sequences were obtained from CD45RA- memory CD4+ T cells from PBMCs. The V and J genes are TRBV1 and TRBJ1-3. TRBV1 is described as a pseudogene. The CDR3 DNA reads as TGCACCAGCAGCCAAGATAGGGTTTCGTCTTCCTCTGGAAACACCATATATTTT. Its protein product is CTSSQDRVSSSSGNTIYF.